The clone carrying this T cell receptor (beta chain) was detected once. The antigen remains undetermined. Unmatched junction bases numbered 4, after V lost 6 bases and J lost 2 bases. Germline V lookup: CDR1 MNHNS, CDR2 SASEGT. CDR3 length: 13 residues. The method was immunoSEQ multiplex PCR; TCRdb's version includes in-frame clones alone and lacks a portion of them. Of about 120,000 clones in the sample, roughly 95% were seen once. The sample comes from a study of graft-versus-host responses after intestinal transplantation. V usage is TRBV6-1 and J usage is TRBJ2-7; TRBD1 matches at 7 bases. This specimen was unstimulated CD8+ T cells sorted from spleen or lymph node cells, taken before intestinal transplant. The receptor was derived from a human donor who received an intestinal transplant. The CDR3, as DNA: TGTGCCAGCAGCCGGGGACAGACCTACGAGCAGTACTTC. It specifies CASSRGQTYEQYF.